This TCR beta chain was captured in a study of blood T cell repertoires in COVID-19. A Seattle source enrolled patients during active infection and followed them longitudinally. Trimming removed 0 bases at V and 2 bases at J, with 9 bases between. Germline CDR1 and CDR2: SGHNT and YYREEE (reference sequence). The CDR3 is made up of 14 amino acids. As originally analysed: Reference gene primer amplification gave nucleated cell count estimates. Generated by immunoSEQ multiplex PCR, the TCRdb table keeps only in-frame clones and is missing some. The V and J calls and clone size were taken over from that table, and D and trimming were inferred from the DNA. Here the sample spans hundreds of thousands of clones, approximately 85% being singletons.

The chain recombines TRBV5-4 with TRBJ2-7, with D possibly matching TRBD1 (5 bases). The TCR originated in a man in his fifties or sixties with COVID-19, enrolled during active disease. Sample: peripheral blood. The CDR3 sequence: CASSLAQGTYEQYF. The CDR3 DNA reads TGTGCCAGCAGCTTGGCCCAGGGAACCTACGAGCAGTACTTC.